This T cell receptor (beta chain) originates from a study of OX40 agonist ivuxolimab in advanced cancers. Study-level results: Averaged across samples, CD8+ T cells carried more expanded clones than CD4+ did. Clones of CD4+ and CD8+ blood T cells grew by week 6 at doses of 0.1 to 3.0 mg/kg.

Comments on this clone: The antigen is not known.

Method: immunoSEQ multiplex PCR; TCRdb's copy keeps in-frame clones and lacks some. The table lists tens of thousands of clones, nearly 85% of them singletons. With V trimmed by 0 bases and J by 9 bases, 9 bases remained unmatched. This CDR3 comprises 15 residues. The germline CDR1 and CDR2 sequences are LGHNA and YNFKEQ. Here the sequenced sample was CD4+ or CD8+ T cells sorted from blood, taken in a trial of the OX40 agonist ivuxolimab. The source of this sequence is an adult with an advanced solid tumor such as melanoma, head and neck, liver or kidney cancer. The chain carries TRBV4-2 and TRBJ1-2, with 8 bases identical to TRBD1. The CDR3 DNA reads as TGTGCCAGCAGCCAAGATTTGCAGGGGGCGCGTAGCTACACCTTC. Translation gives CASSQDLQGARSYTF.